These T cell receptor beta chains were read from a single sample in a study of blood T cells in healthy people across ages. From the 5' RACE reads, TCRdb called clonotypes with MiXCR, one entry per CDR3 protein. The table includes 600,000 to 850,000 distinct CDR3 sequences, 35% to 45% detected once. The sample taken for sequencing was blood. The receptor set was obtained from an older woman in good health. Each CDR3 is given with its conserved first and last residue. D genes are given only for firm matches. The size field is filled for only some rows; it gives once, few, many or a size class.

>TRBJ2-1|TRBD2|TRBV20-1|-
CGATQTSGLQFF
TGCGGTGCCACCCAGACTAGCGGACTGCAGTTCTTC
>TRBJ2-3|-|TRBV12-3/TRBV12-4|-
CASSFSQGTDTQYF
TGTGCCAGCAGTTTCAGCCAGGGCACAGATACGCAGTATTTT
>TRBJ1-4|TRBD1|TRBV7-2|few
CASSPGQANEKLFF
TGTGCCAGCAGCCCGGGACAGGCTAATGAAAAACTGTTTTTT
>TRBJ2-1|TRBD2|TRBV24-1|many
CATSDSSLGLAGGNNEQFF
TGTGCCACCAGTGATTCTTCCCTAGGACTAGCGGGGGGAAACAATGAGCAGTTCTTC
>TRBJ2-3|-|TRBV5-1|few
CASSLSISTDTQYF
TGCGCCAGCAGCTTGTCGATAAGCACAGATACGCAGTATTTT
>TRBJ2-1|TRBD2|TRBV5-1|-
CASSPGLAVRDEQFF
TGCGCCAGCAGCCCGGGACTAGCGGTTAGGGATGAGCAGTTCTTC
>TRBJ2-3|TRBD1|TRBV5-1|few
CASSKTGGLTDTQYF
TGCGCCAGCAGCAAGACAGGGGGTCTCACAGATACGCAGTATTTT
>TRBJ1-2|TRBD1|TRBV6-1|-
CASSVEGAYYGYTF
TGTGCCAGTAGCGTTGAGGGGGCTTACTATGGCTACACCTTC
>TRBJ2-7|-|TRBV6-2/TRBV6-3|-
CASSYNYPYEQYF
TGTGCCAGCAGTTACAACTACCCCTACGAGCAGTACTTC
>TRBJ2-1|-|TRBV5-1|-
CASSLKGQLNEQFF
TGCGCCAGCAGCTTGAAAGGACAGCTCAATGAGCAGTTCTTC
>TRBJ2-1|TRBD2|TRBV20-1|few
CSARPSGGAAEQFF
TGCAGTGCTAGACCTAGCGGGGGGGCCGCTGAGCAGTTCTTC
>TRBJ1-2|-|TRBV28|-
CASSLAEQGEVYGYTF
TGTGCCAGCAGTTTAGCGGAACAGGGTGAAGTCTATGGCTACACCTTC
>TRBJ2-5|TRBD2|TRBV20-1|-
CSATGLAVFYQEAQYF
TGCAGTGCAACCGGACTAGCGGTCTTTTACCAAGAGGCCCAGTACTTC
>TRBJ2-7|TRBD1|TRBV20-1|-
CLAGTASYEQYF
TGCCTGGCCGGGACAGCCTCCTACGAGCAGTACTTC
>TRBJ2-3|-|TRBV6-5|-
CASSYLNPREDTQYF
TGTGCCAGCAGTTACCTAAATCCTCGAGAAGATACGCAGTATTTT
>TRBJ2-7|TRBD1|TRBV27|-
CASSPWDRNLEQYF
TGTGCCAGCAGCCCCTGGGACAGAAACCTCGAGCAGTACTTC
>TRBJ2-5|-|TRBV3-1|-
CASSQRDTGSGNEQYF
TGTGCCAGCAGCCAACGGGACACGGGCAGTGGCAATGAGCAGTACTTC
>TRBJ1-2|-|TRBV29-1|-
CSVEMQGPYAYYGYTF
TGCAGCGTTGAAATGCAGGGGCCCTATGCGTACTATGGCTACACCTTC
>TRBJ1-5|-|TRBV7-2|-
CASSPSLPGGPGEPQHF
TGTGCCAGCAGCCCGAGTCTCCCCGGGGGCCCAGGCGAGCCCCAGCATTTT
>TRBJ2-3|-|TRBV4-3|few
CASSQVARGNADTQYF
TGCGCCAGCAGCCAAGTGGCTCGCGGGAACGCAGATACGCAGTATTTT
>TRBJ1-6|-|TRBV7-3|-
CASSFGRQGSPLHF
TGTGCCAGCAGCTTCGGCCGTCAAGGGTCACCCCTCCACTTT
>TRBJ1-5|-|TRBV7-2|-
CASSLQVYSNQPQHF
TGTGCCAGCAGCTTACAGGTCTATAGCAATCAGCCCCAGCATTTT
>TRBJ2-5|-|TRBV30|few
CALMAGTPETQYF
TGTGCCTTGATGGCCGGGACTCCAGAGACCCAGTACTTC
>TRBJ2-5|TRBD1|TRBV20-1|few
CSARDGDRYQETQYF
TGCAGTGCTAGAGATGGGGACAGGTACCAAGAGACCCAGTACTTC
>TRBJ1-2|-|TRBV7-9|few
CASSIGGPDGYTF
TGTGCCAGCAGCATCGGTGGTCCGGATGGCTACACCTTC
>TRBJ2-5|-|TRBV5-1|-
CASRLTGLETQYF
TGCGCCAGCAGGCTAACAGGGTTAGAGACCCAGTACTTC
>TRBJ2-7|-|TRBV27|few
CASKSRDLSSYEQYF
TGTGCCAGTAAAAGTAGGGACCTCAGCTCCTACGAGCAGTACTTC
>TRBJ2-1|-|TRBV4-3|few
CASSQDLGRWGFNEQFF
TGCGCCAGCAGCCAAGATCTAGGGCGTTGGGGTTTCAATGAGCAGTTCTTC
>TRBJ2-3|TRBD1|TRBV20-1|few
CSARDGQGLDTQYF
TGCAGTGCTAGAGATGGACAGGGGTTAGATACGCAGTATTTT
>TRBJ1-2|-|TRBV2|-
CANVGTPYGYTF
TGTGCCAACGTCGGGACCCCCTATGGCTACACCTTC
>TRBJ2-2|TRBD1|TRBV10-3|-
CAISPQTGGDGELFF
TGTGCCATCAGTCCCCAGACAGGGGGGGACGGGGAGCTGTTTTTT
>TRBJ2-7|-|TRBV20-1|-
CSAHAGRNEQYF
TGCAGTGCGCATGCGGGAAGAAACGAGCAGTACTTC
>TRBJ2-1|TRBD2|TRBV4-1|many
CASSQDPGGGAHNEQFF
TGCGCCAGCAGCCAAGATCCAGGCGGGGGGGCACACAATGAGCAGTTCTTC
>TRBJ2-1|TRBD1|TRBV6-2/TRBV6-3|-
CASSFGQGTYNEQFF
TGTGCCAGCAGTTTTGGACAGGGGACCTACAATGAGCAGTTCTTC
>TRBJ2-7|-|TRBV6-2/TRBV6-3|few
CASSQTLDLYNEQYF
TGTGCCAGCAGCCAAACTCTGGACCTATACAATGAGCAGTACTTC
>TRBJ2-3|TRBD1|TRBV7-2|once
CASSSDRVIANTQYF
TGTGCCAGCAGTTCGGACAGGGTGATTGCAAATACGCAGTATTTT
>TRBJ2-3|-|TRBV9|many
CASSPAQSSTDTQYF
TGTGCCAGCAGCCCGGCTCAATCGAGCACAGATACGCAGTATTTT
>TRBJ2-1|TRBD2|TRBV11-1|-
CASSSPLLADNYNEQFF
TGTGCCAGCAGCTCCCCGCTGCTAGCGGACAACTACAATGAGCAGTTCTTC
>TRBJ2-7|TRBD2|TRBV5-1|few
CASSLSPSSGGAYEQYF
TGCGCCAGCAGCTTGTCCCCTTCTAGCGGGGGAGCCTACGAGCAGTACTTC
>TRBJ1-2|-|TRBV7-3|-
CTSSQGWGGGYTF
TGTACCAGCAGCCAGGGGTGGGGTGGTGGCTACACCTTC
>TRBJ1-4|-|TRBV7-9|few
CASSLVSGRNEKLFF
TGTGCCAGCAGCTTAGTAAGTGGAAGAAATGAAAAACTGTTTTTT
>TRBJ2-7|TRBD2|TRBV6-2/TRBV6-3|-
CASGQREASYEQYF
TGTGCCAGCGGGCAGCGGGAGGCCTCCTACGAGCAGTACTTC
>TRBJ2-7|-|TRBV15|-
CATSRADVGGSYEQYF
TGTGCCACCAGCAGAGCGGACGTGGGAGGCTCCTACGAGCAGTACTTC
>TRBJ2-2|-|TRBV4-2|-
CASSQEAGRGLGPGELFF
TGTGCCAGCAGCCAAGAAGCCGGACGGGGCCTTGGCCCCGGGGAGCTGTTTTTT
>TRBJ2-7|TRBD1|TRBV20-1|few
CSAQDRASYEQYF
TGCAGTGCACAGGACAGGGCCTCCTACGAGCAGTACTTC
>TRBJ2-3|TRBD1|TRBV7-2|few
CASSWGGTGATDTQYF
TGTGCCAGCAGCTGGGGAGGGACAGGGGCTACAGATACGCAGTATTTT
>TRBJ2-1|TRBD2|TRBV4-2|-
CASSQEAGGAYNEQFF
TGTGCCAGCAGCCAGGAAGCGGGAGGGGCCTACAATGAGCAGTTCTTC
>TRBJ1-4|TRBD1|TRBV18|-
CASSAEGAANEKLFF
TGTGCCAGCTCAGCCGAGGGGGCGGCAAATGAAAAACTGTTTTTT
>TRBJ2-3|-|TRBV20-1|few
CSATQAGTQYF
TGCAGTGCTACCCAAGCCGGTACGCAGTATTTT
>TRBJ2-2|TRBD2|TRBV7-7|-
CASSFLAGEVGELFF
TGTGCCAGCAGCTTTCTAGCGGGGGAGGTCGGGGAGCTGTTTTTT
>TRBJ1-2|-|TRBV29-1|once
CSVDKEAYGYTF
TGCAGCGTCGACAAGGAAGCCTATGGCTACACCTTC
>TRBJ2-2|-|TRBV27|-
CASSLFTGELFF
TGTGCCAGCAGTTTATTTACCGGGGAGCTGTTTTTT
>TRBJ2-7|-|TRBV28|few
CASSPPGRSSYNEQYF
TGTGCCAGCAGTCCCCCTGGCAGAAGCTCCTACAATGAGCAGTACTTC